Shown below are 8 T cell receptor beta chains from a single sample sequenced in a study of control samples from healthy donors and cancer patients. Clones were sequenced by immunoSEQ multiplex PCR, and TCRdb holds only the in-frame ones, with some missing. The sample yields around 130,000 clones, roughly 86% seen once. The sequencing input was PBMCs. The receptors were sampled from a man aged 50-59 years with head and neck cancer.

In this sample, this clone turned up once. V is TRBV25-1 and J is TRBJ1-1, with D perhaps matching TRBD1 (6 bases). The germline gives CDR1 MGHDK, CDR2 SYGVNS. Trimming cost V 4 bases and J 4 bases, with 13 bases left between them. This CDR3 has 14 amino acids. As DNA, the CDR3 is TGTGCCAGCAGTGCGGGGGGCGTGACCACTGAAGCTTTCTTT. This sequence encodes CASSAGGVTTEAFF.

The chain employs TRBV6-1 and TRBJ2-5; TRBD2 matches 9 bases. The V gene's germline CDR1 is MNHNS and CDR2 SASEGT. CDR3 length: 15 residues. Trimming cost V 3 bases and J 1 base; bases outside gene matches: 3. CDR3 sequence reads: CASSDKRGVQETQYF. CDR3 DNA sequence: TGTGCCAGCAGTGATAAGCGGGGGGTCCAAGAGACCCAGTACTTC.

This clone was seen once. J is TRBJ2-7 and V is TRBV10-3, with 11 positions matching TRBD2. The CDR3 contains 12 residues. Germline values: CDR1 ENHRY, CDR2 SYGVKD. Trimming at V came to 11 bases and at J to 4 bases, leaving 4 bases not matched to a gene. The CDR3 loop reads CAVLAGDYEQYF. In DNA, the CDR3 is TGTGCCGTACTAGCGGGAGATTACGAGCAGTACTTC.

The J gene is TRBJ2-3, the V gene TRBV4-1, with unresolved D. Per germline, CDR1 MGHRA and CDR2 YSYEKL. The CDR3 contains 15 residues. Trimming cost V 6 bases and J 6 bases, with 19 bases left between them. In DNA form, the CDR3 reads TGCGCCAGCAGTCAGGCGGTTCTTTGGGGTGATACGCAGTATTTT. Translated: CASSQAVLWGDTQYF.

The rearrangement uses TRBV2 and TRBJ1-5; a possible D gene is TRBD1 (5 bases). V was shortened by 6 bases and J by 7 bases, with 19 bases between the two germline ends. Germline V CDR1 and CDR2: SNHLY, FYNNEI. This CDR3 is built from 15 residues. In nucleotides, the CDR3 is TGTGCCAGCAGGTTATCTTCGGGGGTCGGGCAGCCCCAGCATTTT. This encodes CASRLSSGVGQPQHF.

J is TRBJ2-1 and V is TRBV5-1; no definite D call. Trimming cost V 3 bases and J 3 bases, with 10 bases left between them. Germline V lookup: CDR1 SGHRS, CDR2 YFSETQ. The CDR3 runs to 14 residues. Written as DNA, the CDR3 is TGCGCCAGCAGCTCTGGACGGAACTACAATGAGCAGTTCTTC. Amino acid sequence: CASSSGRNYNEQFF.

The chain is built from TRBV5-1 and TRBJ1-3, with D unresolved. The germline gives CDR1 SGHRS, CDR2 YFSETQ. V shed 7 bases and J shed 0 bases, with 14 bases lying between them. The length of the CDR3 is 15 residues. In nucleotides, the CDR3 is TGCGCCAGCCGCTATGACGGACTCTCTGGAAACACCATATATTTT. Translation: CASRYDGLSGNTIYF.

V is TRBV10-2 and J is TRBJ2-7, with TRBD2 matching over 7 bases. Unmatched junction bases numbered 13, after V lost 6 bases and J lost 2 bases. Germline CDR1 and CDR2: WSHSY and SAAADI. The CDR3 runs to 16 residues. As DNA, the CDR3 is TGCGCCAGCAGCCATCAGTCTGCGGGAGTCACCTACGAGCAGTACTTC. Translation gives CASSHQSAGVTYEQYF.